Listed below are T cell receptor beta chains from one sample, sequenced in a study of cytomegalovirus exposure and HLA in healthy donors. The repertoire was sequenced with immunoSEQ multiplex PCR; TCRdb's copy has only in-frame clones and lacks some. The sample lists 150,000 to 200,000 clones; 72% were seen once. Sequencing used PBMCs. These receptors all stem from a human donor in good health. Both conserved end residues are trimmed from each CDR3. Fields, in order: V gene, J gene, clone size, CDR3 protein. The listing skips clone size in some rows; elsewhere it reads once, few, many or a size class.

TRBV2	TRBJ2-1	.	ASSPRGSGGNEQF
TRBV19	TRBJ2-1	.	ASSIARRGGLSSYNEQF
TRBV19	TRBJ2-1	.	ASSIVGTGISYNEQF
TRBV19	TRBJ2-1	.	ASSLTGDLYNEQF
TRBV9	TRBJ2-5	.	ASSPGRSGGFEETQY
TRBV10-3	.	.	AIRRQLTNYEQY
TRBV5-6	TRBJ1-2	.	ASSLVRTGGSYGYT
TRBV7-3	TRBJ2-3	.	ASSSGLAGGPSTDTQY
TRBV11-3	TRBJ2-5	.	ASSSGGAAETQY
TRBV10-1	TRBJ1-1	.	ASSYTANTEAF
TRBV7-3	TRBJ2-1	.	ASSHRRGLGGYNEQF
TRBV9	TRBJ2-2	.	ASSYGLAGAGELF
TRBV7-9	TRBJ1-1	.	ASSRDSMNTEAF
TRBV29-1	TRBJ1-1	.	SVAVTEAF
TRBV27	TRBJ2-1	.	ASRQGPSYNEQF
TRBV7-2	TRBJ2-7	few	ASSLSTQSIAEQY
TRBV6-1	TRBJ2-3	few	ASSPSGDTQY
TRBV5-4	TRBJ2-1	few	ASSPPGQQYNEQF
TRBV5-1	TRBJ1-1	.	ASSPYRDTEAF
TRBV7-2	TRBJ1-2	.	ASSYDRVGGYT
TRBV9	TRBJ2-1	.	ASSVGSSGDHEQF
TRBV27	TRBJ1-2	.	ASSAGTGSYGYT
TRBV7-8	TRBJ1-2	.	ASSLIPDNYGYT
TRBV27	TRBJ2-2	.	ASSPTGLPGELF
TRBV4-1	TRBJ2-3	.	ASSQVGTEGTDTQY
TRBV2	TRBJ2-3	.	ASSTRWSTDTQY
TRBV4-3	TRBJ1-5	.	ASSLGRGGNQPQH
TRBV5-1	TRBJ2-1	.	ASSFGQGAYNEQF
TRBV6-1	TRBJ1-3	few	ASSADRVGNTIY
TRBV6-6	TRBJ1-4	.	ASTYRATNEKLF
TRBV4-2	TRBJ2-7	.	ASSQVGSSYEQY
TRBV7-3	TRBJ2-5	once	ASSLAGGGETQY
TRBV7-9	TRBJ2-1	.	ASRSGTEIAYNEQF
TRBV6-6	TRBJ1-1	few	ASTAGAAYLDTEAF
TRBV5-1	TRBJ2-7	.	ASSPGGTELEQY
TRBV5-4	TRBJ1-1	.	ASSLSFAGGTEAF
TRBV6-5	TRBJ1-4	.	ASSWDRTNEKLF
TRBV7-6	TRBJ2-3	.	ASSPGGREDTQY
TRBV5-1	TRBJ2-7	.	ASSTGSGQGSYEQY
TRBV4-1	TRBJ2-7	.	ASSQETGGTYEQY
TRBV4-1	TRBJ2-1	few	ASSQSGGGNEQF
TRBV4-1	TRBJ1-2	.	ASSQGLGYT
TRBV15	TRBJ1-3	.	ATSRDYAGSGNTIY
TRBV2	TRBJ1-5	.	ASSQGPNQPQH